The entry that follows covers one T cell receptor beta chain sequence. TCR beta CDR3 sequences were amplified from RNA transcripts. An initial round of RT-PCR targeting the TCR CDR3 relied on the HTBI primer set. TCRdb itself ran the multiplex PCR reads through MiXCR, one entry per CDR3 protein. The data contain hundreds of thousands of distinct CDR3 sequences, more than 14% of them singletons. The data were obtained in a study of T cells in Graves' hyperthyroidism and ophthalmopathy. The CDR3 is 18 residues long. Losses at the gene ends were 2 bases for V and 6 bases for J; bases not matched to a gene: 8. Germline V gives CDR1 MNHEY, CDR2 SVGEGT.

The receptor's source is a woman aged 45-59 years with Graves' ophthalmopathy. The sample taken for sequencing was blood. V usage is TRBV6-2 or TRBV6-3 and J usage is TRBJ2-1; 15 bases are shared with TRBD2. CDR3 sequence reads: CASSYRGPGLAGGNEQFF. The CDR3 bases are TGTGCCAGCAGTTACCGCGGGCCGGGACTAGCGGGAGGCAATGAGCAGTTCTTC.